This TCR beta chain was profiled in a study of post-analysis software for immune sequencing data. Whole-study findings and limits: Roughly 5 TRBV segments, TRBV5-6, TRBV5-1 and TRBV20-1 among them, were found more frequent in patients than controls.

TCR beta libraries were prepared from cDNA with unique molecular identifiers. From the PCR reads, TCRdb called clonotypes with MiXCR, one entry per CDR3 protein. The repertoire holds 740,000 or so distinct CDR3 sequences, with roughly 58% as singletons. The length of the CDR3 is 13 residues. V shed 7 bases and J shed 5 bases, with 17 bases lying between them. CDR1 is SQVTM, CDR2 ANQGSEA, per germline. This clonotype was observed a handful of times. The antigen remains undetermined. The TCR comes from a girl aged 10-17 years with multiple sclerosis. This chain links TRBV29-1 with TRBJ1-2, with a weak D call TRBD1 (5 bases). The specimen sequenced was blood. CDR3 residues: CSARVEAGYGYTF. The CDR3 bases are TGCAGCGCCAGGGTCGAGGCAGGGTATGGCTACACCTTC. The full variable domain, in which reference TRBV29-1 and TRBJ1-2 provide the parts outside the CDR3, is SAVISQKPSRDICQRGTSLTIQCQVDSQVTMMFWYRQQPGQSLTLIATANQGSEATYESGFVIDKFPISRPNLTFSTLTVSNMSPEDSSIYLCSARVEAGYGYTFGSGTRLTVV.